Sequencing of this TCR beta chain was carried out in a study of response to subunit inactivated influenza vaccine. MiXCR was run by TCRdb on the RT-PCR reads, yielding one entry per CDR3 protein. The sample holds 700,000 to 900,000 distinct CDR3 sequences, 21% seen once. Findings and limits, study-wide: Authors suggested seasonal influenza vaccinations each recruit few new T cells.

There are 12 residues in the CDR3. Trimming removed 3 bases at V and 5 bases at J, with 8 bases between. Concerning this clonotype itself: No antigen is known for it.

This clonotype was sampled from a man aged 50-59 years who received an inactivated influenza vaccine. J is TRBJ2-7 and V is TRBV12-3 or TRBV12-4; no firm D call. Sequencing was performed on PBMCs from blood, taken roughly 5 days after vaccination. CDR3 bases: TGTGCCAGCAGTTTTAACCCCCACGAGCAGTACTTC. As protein: CASSFNPHEQYF.